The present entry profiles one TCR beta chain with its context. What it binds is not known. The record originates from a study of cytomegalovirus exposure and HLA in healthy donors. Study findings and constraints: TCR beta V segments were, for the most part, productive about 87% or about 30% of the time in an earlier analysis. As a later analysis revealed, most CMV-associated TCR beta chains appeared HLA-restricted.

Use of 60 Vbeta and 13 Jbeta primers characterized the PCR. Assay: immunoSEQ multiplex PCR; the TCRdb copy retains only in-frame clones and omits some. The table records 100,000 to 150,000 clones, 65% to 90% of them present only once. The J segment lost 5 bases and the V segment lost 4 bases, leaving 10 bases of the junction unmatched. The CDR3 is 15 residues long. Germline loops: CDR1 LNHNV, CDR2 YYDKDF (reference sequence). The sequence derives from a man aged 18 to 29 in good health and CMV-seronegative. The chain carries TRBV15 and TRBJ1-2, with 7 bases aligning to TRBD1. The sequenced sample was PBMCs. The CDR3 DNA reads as TGTGCCACCAGCATTCGAGACAGGGACCTGTATGGCTACACCTTC. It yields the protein CATSIRDRDLYGYTF.